These 13 T cell receptor beta chains were all obtained from the same sample, sequenced in a study of T cell changes during pregnancy in multiple sclerosis (dated by TCRdb to about 2019). Receptors were amplified or captured by the immunoSEQ multiplex PCR assay. TCRdb stores this immuneACCESS table with in-frame sequences only. Part of the clones is absent; in the studies checked, under half of the shortfall reflects unresolved V genes, and no reason is known for the rest. Present in this sample are 52,000 or so clones, around 90% of which were seen just once. 0.2% to 0.3% of the sample lies in the top ten. The material sequenced was CD4+ T cells from peripheral blood mononuclear cells, taken in the second trimester of pregnancy. These receptors originate from a female donor with multiple sclerosis, enrolled in a pregnancy study.

This chain connects TRBV6-5 to TRBJ2-2, with D possibly matching TRBD1 (6 bases). Trimming removed 2 bases at V and 7 bases at J, with 14 bases between. CDR3 length equals 15 residues. Germline assignment: CDR1 MNHEY and CDR2 SVGAGI. CDR3 sequence (DNA): TGTGCCAGCAGTTACGGGACACGTTCGGGCGGGGAGCTGTTTTTT. It is translated as CASSYGTRSGGELFF.

The CDR3 protein is CASSPRTAPVSGEQYF. In DNA form, the CDR3 reads TGTGCCAGCAGCCCGAGGACAGCCCCCGTTTCAGGCGAGCAGTACTTC. This rearrangement joins TRBV5-5 to TRBJ2-7; tentative D call: TRBD1 (6 bases). This CDR3 is built from 16 residues. Germline CDR1 and CDR2: SGHKS and YYEKEE (reference sequence). Between the trimmed V and J ends, which lost 4 bases and 6 bases, there was a span of 23 bases.

The CDR3 DNA follows: TGTGCCAGCAGCCCGAGTGAACTCTCTGGAAACACCATATATTTT. It translates to CASSPSELSGNTIYF. The chain joins TRBV7-8 to TRBJ1-3, with D uncertain. The germline V gene encodes CDR1 SGHVS and CDR2 FQNEAQ. V was shortened by 5 bases and J by 0 bases, with 11 bases between the two germline ends. This CDR3 comprises 15 residues.

This sequence joins TRBV7-2 and TRBJ2-2, with D tentatively TRBD1 (5 bases). The V gene lost 3 bases and the J gene lost 0 bases, with 11 bases spanning the gap. CDR1 is SGHTA, CDR2 FQGNSA, per germline. This CDR3 comprises 16 residues. The CDR3 sequence: CASSFQGGSNTGELFF. CDR3 DNA: TGTGCCAGCAGCTTCCAGGGTGGATCGAACACCGGGGAGCTGTTTTTT.

This clone showed up just once. This chain uses TRBV5-6 with TRBJ1-1, with D uncertain. The V and J ends lost 2 bases and 0 bases respectively, with 11 bases between them. The CDR3 is 15 residues long. CDR1 is SGHDT and CDR2 is YYEEEE in the germline V gene. CDR3 in amino acids: CASSFYRVMNTEAFF. Written as DNA, the CDR3 is TGTGCCAGCAGCTTTTACCGGGTTATGAACACTGAAGCTTTCTTT.

J is TRBJ1-4 and V is TRBV29-1; D may be TRBD1 (5 bases). The germline V gene has CDR1 SQVTM and CDR2 ANQGSEA. The CDR3 totals 13 residues. The ends were cut back, 5 bases at V and 4 bases at J, with 11 bases in the middle. CDR3 coding DNA: TGCAGCGTTTTCTGGGGGGGTAATGAAAAACTGTTTTTT. As protein: CSVFWGGNEKLFF.

The sample holds one count of this clone. The chain is built from TRBV18 and TRBJ1-4, with D possibly matching TRBD1 (6 bases). Germline lookup yields CDR1 KGHSH and CDR2 LQKENI. CDR3 size: 14 residues. V was trimmed by 3 bases and J by 8 bases, leaving 13 bases between them. In DNA, the CDR3 is TGTGCCAGCTCACCGGGGGCTCTCGGGGAAAAACTGTTTTTT. This sequence encodes CASSPGALGEKLFF.

This chain joins TRBV6-5 and TRBJ2-7; 8 nucleotides agree with TRBD1. The trim removed 7 bases at V and 2 bases at J, leaving 7 bases unmatched. The CDR3 loop spans 14 amino acids. Germline lookup yields CDR1 MNHEY and CDR2 SVGAGI. CDR3 sequence reads: CASTRYRGTYEQYF. The CDR3 region has the DNA TGTGCCAGCACCCGTTACAGGGGGACCTACGAGCAGTACTTC.

J is TRBJ1-6 and V is TRBV15; no clear D gene. Germline lookup yields CDR1 LNHNV and CDR2 YYDKDF (reference sequence). This CDR3 has 14 residues. The ends were cut back, 3 bases at V and 6 bases at J, with 9 bases in the middle. In DNA form, the CDR3 reads TGTGCCACCAGCAGGGGAGGAGGTAATTCACCCCTCCACTTT. The encoded protein is CATSRGGGNSPLHF.

This clone was recorded a few times. The chain links TRBV6-5 to TRBJ1-5, with a weak D call TRBD1 (6 bases). V was pared by 5 bases and J by 4 bases, with 9 bases between. Germline CDR1 MNHEY, CDR2 SVGAGI. The CDR3 is 13 residues long. This chain's CDR3 is CASSGQQNQPQHF. The CDR3 DNA sequence: TGTGCCAGCAGTGGACAGCAGAATCAGCCCCAGCATTTT.

V gene TRBV7-6 combines with J gene TRBJ2-7; TRBD2 might be the D (5 bases). This CDR3 has 14 residues. Trimming stripped 1 base from V and 3 bases from J, with 10 bases between. Germline CDR1 reads SGHVS; CDR2 reads FNYEAQ. The CDR3 is CASSLGRLNYEQYF. In nucleotides, the CDR3 is TGTGCCAGCAGCTTAGGCCGACTAAACTACGAGCAGTACTTC.

The chain joins TRBV19 to TRBJ2-1, with 11 bases identical to TRBD2. The CDR3 length is 18 residues. Trimming at V came to 4 bases and at J to 0 bases, leaving 8 bases not matched to a gene. The germline V gene encodes CDR1 LNHDA and CDR2 SQIVND (reference sequence). CDR3 sequence: CASSRETSGDISYNEQFF. CDR3 sequence (DNA): TGTGCCAGTAGTAGAGAGACTAGCGGGGATATCTCCTACAATGAGCAGTTCTTC.

The J gene is TRBJ1-6, the V gene TRBV6-1; D ambiguous. This CDR3 has 14 residues. Germline V gene lookup returns CDR1 MNHNS and CDR2 SASEGT. V was trimmed by 0 bases and J by 9 bases, leaving 9 bases between them. The CDR3 DNA reads TGTGCCAGCAGTGAAGCCCCCGGCGGTTCACCCCTCCACTTT. This gives the protein CASSEAPGGSPLHF.